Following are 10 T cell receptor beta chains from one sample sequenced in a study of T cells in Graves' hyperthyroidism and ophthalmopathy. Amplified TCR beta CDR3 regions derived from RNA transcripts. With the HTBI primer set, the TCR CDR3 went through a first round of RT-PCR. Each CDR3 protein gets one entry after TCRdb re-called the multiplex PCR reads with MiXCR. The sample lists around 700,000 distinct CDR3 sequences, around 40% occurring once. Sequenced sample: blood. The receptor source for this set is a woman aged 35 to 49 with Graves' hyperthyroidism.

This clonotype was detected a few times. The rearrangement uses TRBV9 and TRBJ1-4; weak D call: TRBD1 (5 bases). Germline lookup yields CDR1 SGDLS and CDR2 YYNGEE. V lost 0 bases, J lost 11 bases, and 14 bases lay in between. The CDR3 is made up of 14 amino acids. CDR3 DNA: TGTGCCAGCAGCGTAGAGGGGACGGGGGGGAAACTGTTTTTT. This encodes CASSVEGTGGKLFF.

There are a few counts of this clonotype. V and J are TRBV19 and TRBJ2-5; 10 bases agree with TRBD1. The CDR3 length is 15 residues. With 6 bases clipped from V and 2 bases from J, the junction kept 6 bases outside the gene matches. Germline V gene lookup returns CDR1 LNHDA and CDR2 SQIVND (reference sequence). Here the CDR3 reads CASSPTGGKQETQYF. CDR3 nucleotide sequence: TGTGCCAGTAGCCCGACAGGGGGCAAACAAGAGACCCAGTACTTC.

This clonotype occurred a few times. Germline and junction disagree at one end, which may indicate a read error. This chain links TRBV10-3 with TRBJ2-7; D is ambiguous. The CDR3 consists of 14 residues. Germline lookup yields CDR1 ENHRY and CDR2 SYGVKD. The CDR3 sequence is CASSYGVSSYEQYF. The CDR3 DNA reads TGTGCCAGCAGTTACGGTGTCAGCTCCTACGAGCAGTACTTC.

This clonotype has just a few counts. This chain's CDR3 is CASIRQGNTEAFF. The CDR3 nucleotides read TGTGCCAGCATTCGGCAGGGGAACACTGAAGCTTTCTTT. The J gene is TRBJ1-1, the V gene TRBV6-1; a weak D match, TRBD1 (5 bases). The CDR3 is 13 amino acids. Germline values: CDR1 MNHNS, CDR2 SASEGT. Trimming pared 7 bases from V and 1 base from J, leaving 10 bases between.

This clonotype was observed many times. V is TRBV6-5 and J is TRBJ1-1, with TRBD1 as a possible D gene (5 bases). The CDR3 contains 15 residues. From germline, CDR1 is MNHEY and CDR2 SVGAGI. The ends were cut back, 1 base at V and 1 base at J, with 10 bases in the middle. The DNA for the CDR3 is TGTGCCAGCAGTTACTGGGGACGGTCGAACACTGAAGCTTTCTTT. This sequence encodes CASSYWGRSNTEAFF.

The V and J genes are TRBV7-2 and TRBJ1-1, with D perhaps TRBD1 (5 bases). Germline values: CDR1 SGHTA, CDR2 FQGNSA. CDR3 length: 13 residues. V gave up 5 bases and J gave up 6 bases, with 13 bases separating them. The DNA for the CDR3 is TGTGCCAGCAGCCCTAGGGGAGTATCTGAAGCTTTCTTT. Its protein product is CASSPRGVSEAFF.

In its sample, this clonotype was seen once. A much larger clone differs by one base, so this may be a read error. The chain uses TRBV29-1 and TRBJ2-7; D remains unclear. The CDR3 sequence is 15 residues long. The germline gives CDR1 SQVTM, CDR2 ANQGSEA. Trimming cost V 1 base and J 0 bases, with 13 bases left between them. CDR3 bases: TGCAGCGTTGAAGGCGGCCAGTCAAACTCCTACGAGCAGTACTTC. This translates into CSVEGGQSNSYEQYF.

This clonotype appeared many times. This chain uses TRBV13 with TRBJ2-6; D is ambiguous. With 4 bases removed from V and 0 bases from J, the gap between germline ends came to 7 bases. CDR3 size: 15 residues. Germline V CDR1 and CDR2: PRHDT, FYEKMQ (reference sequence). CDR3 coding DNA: TGTGCCAGCAGCTCGTTTCTCTCTGGGGCCAACGTCCTGACTTTC. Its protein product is CASSSFLSGANVLTF.

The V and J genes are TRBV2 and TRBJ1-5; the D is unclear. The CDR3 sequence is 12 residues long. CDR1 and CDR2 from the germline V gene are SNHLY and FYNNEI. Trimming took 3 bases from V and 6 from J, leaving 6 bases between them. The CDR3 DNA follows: TGTGCCAGCAGTGATCTTCTTCAGCCCCAGCATTTT. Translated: CASSDLLQPQHF.

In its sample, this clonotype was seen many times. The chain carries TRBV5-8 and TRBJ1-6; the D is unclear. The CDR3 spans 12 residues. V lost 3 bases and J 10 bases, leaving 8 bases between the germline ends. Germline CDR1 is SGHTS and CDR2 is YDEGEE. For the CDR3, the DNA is TGTGCCAGCAGCTACCAGGAGTCACCCCTCCACTTT. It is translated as CASSYQESPLHF. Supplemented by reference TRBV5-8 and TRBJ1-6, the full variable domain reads EAGVTQSPTHLIKTRGQQATLRCSPISGHTSVYWYQQALGLGLQFLLWYDEGEERNRGNFPPRFSGRQFPNYSSELNVNALELEDSALYLCASSYQESPLHFGNGTRLTVT.